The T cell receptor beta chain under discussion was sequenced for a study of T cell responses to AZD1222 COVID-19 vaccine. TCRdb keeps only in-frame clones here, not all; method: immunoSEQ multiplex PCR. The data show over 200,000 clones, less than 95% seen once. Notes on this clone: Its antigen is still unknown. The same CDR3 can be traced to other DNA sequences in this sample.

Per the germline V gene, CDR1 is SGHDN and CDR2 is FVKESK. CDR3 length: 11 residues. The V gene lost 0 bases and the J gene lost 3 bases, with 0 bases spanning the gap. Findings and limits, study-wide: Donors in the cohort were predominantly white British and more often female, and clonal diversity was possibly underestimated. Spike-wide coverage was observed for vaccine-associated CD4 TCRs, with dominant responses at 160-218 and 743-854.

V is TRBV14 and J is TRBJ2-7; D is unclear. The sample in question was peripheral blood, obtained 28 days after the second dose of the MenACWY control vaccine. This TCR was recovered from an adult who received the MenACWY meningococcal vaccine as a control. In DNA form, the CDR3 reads TGTGCCAGCAGCCAAGACTACGAGCAGTACTTC. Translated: CASSQDYEQYF. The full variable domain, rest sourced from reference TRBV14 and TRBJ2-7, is EAGVTQFPSHSVIEKGQTVTLRCDPISGHDNLYWYRRVMGKEIKFLLHFVKESKQDESGMPNNRFLAERTGGTYSTLKVQPAELEDSGVYFCASSQDYEQYFGPGTRLTVT.